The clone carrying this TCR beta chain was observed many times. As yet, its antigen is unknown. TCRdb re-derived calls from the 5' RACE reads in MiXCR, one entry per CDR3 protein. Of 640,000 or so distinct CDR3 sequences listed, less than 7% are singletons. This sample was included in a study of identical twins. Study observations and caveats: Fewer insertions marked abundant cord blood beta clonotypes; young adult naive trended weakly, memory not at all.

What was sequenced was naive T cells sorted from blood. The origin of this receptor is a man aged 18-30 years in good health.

The CDR3 is CSAETGVSNQPQHF. The DNA of the CDR3 is TGCAGTGCTGAGACAGGGGTTAGCAATCAGCCCCAGCATTTT. This chain joins TRBV20-1 and TRBJ1-5; TRBD1 matches 8 bases. This CDR3 has 14 amino acids. V gave up 5 bases and J gave up 0 bases; unmatched junction bases: 3. CDR1 is DFQATT and CDR2 is SNEGSKA in the germline V gene (reference sequence).